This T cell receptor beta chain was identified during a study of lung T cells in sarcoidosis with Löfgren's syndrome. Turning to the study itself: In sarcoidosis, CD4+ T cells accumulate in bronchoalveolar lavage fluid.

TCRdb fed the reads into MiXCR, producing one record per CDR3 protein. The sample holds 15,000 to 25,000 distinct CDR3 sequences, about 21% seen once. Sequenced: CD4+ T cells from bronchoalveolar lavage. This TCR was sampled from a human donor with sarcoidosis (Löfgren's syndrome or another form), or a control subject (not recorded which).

DNA of the CDR3: TGCGCCAGCAGCCAAGACCCTCAGGGGGCTAACACAGATACGCAGTATTTT. Encoded protein: CASSQDPQGANTDTQYF. V and J are TRBV4-3 and TRBJ2-3; 8 positions agree with TRBD1. The CDR3 covers 17 residues. V gave up 0 bases and J gave up 2 bases; unmatched junction bases: 7. Germline V gene data show CDR1 as LGHNA and CDR2 as YSLEER.